This TCR beta chain was recorded in a study of blood T cell repertoires in COVID-19. For the study at large: Some COVID-19 samples were acute and others convalescent; all came from the United States, Italy and Spain. Nucleic acid was either cDNA or gDNA, and it came from T cells, B-cell-depleted T cells, or PBMCs.

There are 14 residues in the CDR3. V was pared by 5 bases and J by 7 bases, with 6 bases of the junction left unmatched. Germline V lookup: CDR1 SGHTA, CDR2 FQGNSA. In the original workflow: For nucleated cells, counts were estimated from reference gene primer amplification. Profiled with immunoSEQ multiplex PCR; TCRdb holds only in-frame clones, not every one. Clonal size and the V and J genes are those of that table, whereas D and trimming came from the DNA. The table shows 200,000 to 250,000 clones, with approximately 90% occurring only once. The chain uses TRBV7-2 and TRBJ1-5; 9 bases fit TRBD1. The specimen sequenced was peripheral blood. The source is a man aged 30-40 years with COVID-19, enrolled during active disease. The CDR3, as DNA: TGTGCCAGCAGCCCGGGACAGGGAGGGCAGCCCCAGCATTTT. Its translation: CASSPGQGGQPQHF.